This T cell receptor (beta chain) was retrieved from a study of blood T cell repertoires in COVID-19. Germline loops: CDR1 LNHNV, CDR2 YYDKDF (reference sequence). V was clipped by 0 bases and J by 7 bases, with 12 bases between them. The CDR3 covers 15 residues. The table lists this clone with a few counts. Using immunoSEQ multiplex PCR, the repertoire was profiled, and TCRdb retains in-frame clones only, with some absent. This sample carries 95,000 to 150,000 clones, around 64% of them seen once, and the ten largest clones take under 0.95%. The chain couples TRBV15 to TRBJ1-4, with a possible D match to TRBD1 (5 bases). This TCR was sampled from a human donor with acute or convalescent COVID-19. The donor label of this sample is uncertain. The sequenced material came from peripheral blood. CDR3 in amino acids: CATSRDPGGVEKLFF. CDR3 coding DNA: TGTGCCACCAGCAGAGACCCGGGGGGGGTTGAAAAACTGTTTTTT.